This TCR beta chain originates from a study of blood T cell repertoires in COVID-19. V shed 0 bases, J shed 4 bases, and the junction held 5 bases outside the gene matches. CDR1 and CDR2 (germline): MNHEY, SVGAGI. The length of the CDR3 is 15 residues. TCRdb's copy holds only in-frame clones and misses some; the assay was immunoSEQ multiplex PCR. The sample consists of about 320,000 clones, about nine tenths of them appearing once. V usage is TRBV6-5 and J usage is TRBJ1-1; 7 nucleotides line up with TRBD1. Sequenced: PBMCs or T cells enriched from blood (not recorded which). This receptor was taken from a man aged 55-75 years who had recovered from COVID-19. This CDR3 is CASSYSQGSGTEAFF. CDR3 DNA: TGTGCCAGCAGTTACTCACAGGGGTCGGGCACTGAAGCTTTCTTT.